These T cell receptor beta chains were read from a single sample in a study of cytomegalovirus exposure and HLA in healthy donors. Generated by immunoSEQ multiplex PCR, the TCRdb table keeps only in-frame clones and is missing some. This table holds 250,000 to 350,000 clones, around nine tenths found once. The source material was PBMCs. The origin of the receptors is a woman under 30 in good health and CMV-seronegative. Each CDR3 is given with its conserved first and last residue. D genes are given only for firm matches. Expanded clones are given a class, and other clones once, few, many or no size at all.

cdr3_aa	cdr3_nt	j_call	v_call	clone_size	d_call	cdr3_length
CASSPPYYEQYF	TGTGCCAGCAGTCCGCCCTACTACGAGCAGTACTTC	TRBJ2-7	TRBV27	-	-	12
CASSRYRVPHNEQFF	TGTGCCAGCAGTCGATACAGGGTGCCCCACAATGAGCAGTTCTTC	TRBJ2-1	TRBV28	-	-	15
CAISGGVGYEQYF	TGTGCCATCAGTGGGGGCGTTGGCTACGAGCAGTACTTC	TRBJ2-7	TRBV10-3	once	-	13
CASGTSGHNEQFF	TGTGCCAGCGGGACTAGCGGGCACAATGAGCAGTTCTTC	TRBJ2-1	TRBV19	few	TRBD2	13
CASSLENFAGGTDTQYF	TGTGCCAGCAGCTTAGAGAATTTTGCGGGAGGTACCGATACGCAGTATTTT	TRBJ2-3	TRBV7-9	once	TRBD2	17
CASSPMMRDYEQYF	TGTGCCAGCAGTCCCATGATGCGGGACTACGAGCAGTACTTC	TRBJ2-7	TRBV27	few	-	14
CASSATRERAYEQYF	TGTGCCAGCAGTGCCACCAGGGAGCGGGCCTACGAGCAGTACTTC	TRBJ2-7	TRBV6-1	many	-	15
CASSLAASSYNEQFF	TGTGCCAGCAGTTTAGCGGCGAGCTCCTACAATGAGCAGTTCTTC	TRBJ2-1	TRBV28	-	-	15
CASSPGGVPYEQYF	TGTGCCAGCTCTCCGGGAGGGGTCCCCTACGAGCAGTACTTC	TRBJ2-7	TRBV6-1	few	TRBD2	14
CASSYSLARRNEQFF	TGTGCCAGCAGTTACTCATTGGCTAGGAGGAATGAGCAGTTCTTC	TRBJ2-1	TRBV6-5	-	-	15
CASSQGPTPNEQFF	TGTGCCAGCAGCCAGGGCCCGACCCCCAATGAGCAGTTCTTC	TRBJ2-1	TRBV6-6	-	-	14
CSVSPSASGYNEQFF	TGCAGCGTTTCCCCCTCGGCTAGCGGGTACAATGAGCAGTTCTTC	TRBJ2-1	TRBV29-1	-	TRBD2	15
CASSYSQQGEKLFF	TGTGCCAGCAGTTACTCCCAGCAGGGGGAAAAACTGTTTTTT	TRBJ1-4	TRBV6-5	once	-	14
CASSLSGGEISNQPQHF	TGTGCCAGCAGCTTATCAGGGGGCGAAATTAGCAATCAGCCCCAGCATTTT	TRBJ1-5	TRBV7-6	once	TRBD1	17
CASSLADGADYEQYF	TGTGCCAGCAGCTTAGCGGATGGGGCGGACTACGAGCAGTACTTC	TRBJ2-7	TRBV7-7	-	-	15
CAWAGTGGSGELFF	TGTGCCTGGGCCGGGACAGGGGGCTCCGGGGAGCTGTTTTTT	TRBJ2-2	TRBV30	-	TRBD1	14
CASSSSREVEQYF	TGCGCCAGCAGCTCCTCGCGGGAGGTCGAGCAGTACTTC	TRBJ2-7	TRBV5-1	-	TRBD2	13
CASSLEQPDTQYF	TGTGCCAGCAGTTTAGAACAGCCAGATACGCAGTATTTT	TRBJ2-3	TRBV27	-	-	13
CASSPPSINEQFF	TGTGCCAGCTCACCACCGTCAATCAATGAGCAGTTCTTC	TRBJ2-1	TRBV18	-	-	13
CASSLGTANYGYTF	TGTGCCAGCAGCCTAGGGACAGCCAACTATGGCTACACCTTC	TRBJ1-2	TRBV11-2	few	TRBD1	14
CASSRQGAAGGYTF	TGTGCCAGCAGCCGACAGGGGGCTGCCGGTGGCTACACCTTC	TRBJ1-2	TRBV27	-	TRBD1	14
CAIRDSAGDTQYF	TGTGCCATTCGGGACTCGGCTGGGGATACGCAGTATTTT	TRBJ2-3	TRBV2	-	-	13
CASSIESRSETQYF	TGTGCCAGTAGTATAGAGAGTAGATCAGAGACCCAGTACTTC	TRBJ2-5	TRBV19	-	-	14
CASSGGGGRPYEQYF	TGTGCCAGCAGCGGCGGGGGGGGGCGCCCCTACGAGCAGTACTTC	TRBJ2-7	TRBV5-4	-	TRBD2	15
CASSFGHNTEAFF	TGTGCCAGCAGCTTCGGACACAACACTGAAGCTTTCTTT	TRBJ1-1	TRBV5-8	-	-	13
CASGWDTPNQPQHF	TGTGCCAGCGGGTGGGACACTCCAAATCAGCCCCAGCATTTT	TRBJ1-5	TRBV6-5	few	-	14
CASSTGGNEKLFF	TGTGCCAGCAGCACGGGGGGGAATGAAAAACTGTTTTTT	TRBJ1-4	TRBV9	-	-	13
CASSLAGAYEQYF	TGTGCCAGCAGCTTAGCAGGGGCCTACGAGCAGTACTTC	TRBJ2-7	TRBV11-2	-	-	13
CSVEKGSGRNNEQFF	TGCAGCGTTGAAAAGGGGAGCGGGCGGAACAATGAGCAGTTCTTC	TRBJ2-1	TRBV29-1	-	-	15
CASSAGADTGELFF	TGTGCCAGTTCAGCGGGAGCGGACACCGGGGAGCTGTTTTTT	TRBJ2-2	TRBV19	-	TRBD2	14
CASTSPITGDAEAFF	TGTGCCAGCACTTCTCCTATCACGGGGGACGCTGAAGCTTTCTTT	TRBJ1-1	TRBV6-1	-	-	15
CASRLPGGLGYTF	TGTGCCAGCAGGTTACCGGGCGGACTTGGCTACACCTTC	TRBJ1-2	TRBV7-2	-	-	13
CASSSLERRQETQYF	TGTGCCAGCAGCTCATTAGAGCGGCGTCAAGAGACCCAGTACTTC	TRBJ2-5	TRBV7-8	-	-	15
CASSMTASGNYGYTF	TGTGCCAGTAGCATGACAGCCAGTGGGAACTATGGCTACACCTTC	TRBJ1-2	TRBV19	-	-	15
CASSEGTYGEQFF	TGTGCCAGCAGTGAAGGGACATACGGTGAGCAGTTCTTC	TRBJ2-1	TRBV2	-	-	13
CAWSVRGSHYGYTF	TGTGCCTGGAGTGTACGAGGGAGCCACTATGGCTACACCTTC	TRBJ1-2	TRBV30	-	-	14